The clone carrying this T cell receptor (beta chain) was observed a handful of times. Its antigen is unidentified. Per the germline V gene, CDR1 is SQVTM and CDR2 is ANQGSEA. The CDR3 contains 12 residues. Trimming cost V 1 base and J 11 bases, with 14 bases left between them. The data were taken from a study of T-cell memory formation after mild COVID-19. Study findings and constraints: Researchers report contracting CD4+ clones mostly in CM and EM, with CD8+ clones in EMRA. Cross-reactive memory apparently joined, as some responding clones appeared in pre-infection memory.

TCRdb reprocessed the 5' RACE reads with MiXCR, giving one entry per CDR3 protein. Of about 470,000 distinct CDR3 sequences in the sample, 18% were seen once. This sequence originates from an adult woman who had mild COVID-19 (a few samples of this study predate the infection). Cell type and time point are not known. Sequencing input: PBMCs or a T cell subset sorted from them (not recorded which). The chain recombines TRBV29-1 with TRBJ1-1; TRBD1 might be the D (5 bases). This CDR3 reads CSVEAQGRMAFF. The CDR3 coding sequence is TGCAGCGTTGAAGCCCAGGGCCGGATGGCTTTCTTT.